The table lists the clone carrying this T cell receptor beta chain with many counts. What it binds is unknown. This entry is derived from a study of spatial heterogeneity in lung cancer. On the study more broadly: Strong correlation was found between tumor-region TCR transcript counts and a T cell module score from matched bulk RNA-seq. Overall study findings and caveats: Tumors with more nonsynonymous mutations had more expanded intratumoral alpha and beta TCRs.

CDR3 length equals 13 residues. Trimming pared 5 bases from V and 1 base from J, leaving 8 bases between. The V gene's germline CDR1 is SGHTA and CDR2 FQGTGA. Using its own MiXCR run on the 5' RACE reads, TCRdb lists one record per CDR3 protein. There are approximately 17,000 distinct CDR3 sequences in the sample; roughly 7.5% occur only once, and roughly 24% lies in the top ten. Time point given: sample taken at primary tumor resection. Patients with untreated early-stage non-small cell lung cancer, numbering approximately 79, were the donors. Unsorted tumor, nontumor lung tissue or cryopreserved PBMC supplied the whole RNA.

The sample was lung tumor tissue, taken at surgery. The chain is built from TRBV7-3 and TRBJ1-1; a possible D gene is TRBD1 (5 bases). This receptor was taken from a male donor with early-stage non-small cell lung cancer. The CDR3 here is CASSATGNTEAFF. CDR3 in DNA: TGTGCCAGCAGCGCAACAGGGAACACTGAAGCTTTCTTT.